The 32 T cell receptor beta chains reported below all come from one sample, sequenced in a study of blood T cell repertoires in COVID-19 (dated by TCRdb to about 2020). The library was prepared using the immunoSEQ multiplex PCR assay. This is the immuneACCESS table as TCRdb keeps it, with only in-frame sequences that have V and J called. A part of the clones is gone; compared with another copy, unresolved V genes explain less than half, and the rest is unexplained. The sample table records under 200,000 clones; about four fifths of these occur just once. The ten largest clonotypes hold approximately 2.5% of the sample. The sequencing sample was made of peripheral blood. These receptors all come from a human donor with acute or convalescent COVID-19. The donor label of this sample is uncertain.

This rearrangement joins TRBV6-6 to TRBJ1-2, with D possibly TRBD1 on 5 matching bases. CDR3 size: 14 residues. CDR1 MNHNY and CDR2 SVGAGI come from the germline V gene (reference sequence). V was clipped by 3 bases and J by 2 bases, with 10 bases between them. CDR3 bases: TGTGCCAGCAGTTATATCCAGGGAAACTATGGCTACACCTTC. As protein: CASSYIQGNYGYTF.

The V and J genes are TRBV30 and TRBJ2-1, with TRBD1 matching over 7 bases. This CDR3 is 15 amino acids long. V lost 3 bases, J lost 6 bases, and 11 bases stayed unmatched. Germline V lookup: CDR1 GTSNPN, CDR2 SVGIG (reference sequence). CDR3 sequence reads: CAWRSTGPGSNEQFF. CDR3 sequence (DNA): TGTGCCTGGAGATCGACAGGGCCCGGGTCCAATGAGCAGTTCTTC.

This chain uses TRBV5-1 with TRBJ2-1, with D maybe TRBD1 (6 bases). The CDR3 is made up of 15 amino acids. The germline V and J ends were trimmed by 0 bases and 6 bases, with 13 bases remaining between them. The germline V gene encodes CDR1 SGHRS and CDR2 YFSETQ. Here the CDR3 reads CASSLAVQGPNEQFF. The DNA of the CDR3 is TGCGCCAGCAGCTTGGCGGTCCAGGGGCCCAATGAGCAGTTCTTC.

The rearrangement uses TRBV5-4 and TRBJ2-7, with 11 bases lining up with TRBD1. Germline V gene lookup returns CDR1 SGHNT and CDR2 YYREEE (reference sequence). This CDR3 contains 16 residues. The ends lost 0 bases at V and 2 bases at J; junction bases unmatched: 4. CDR3 sequence (DNA): TGTGCCAGCAGCTTGGACCCGGGACAGGGGGCCTACGAGCAGTACTTC. Its translation: CASSLDPGQGAYEQYF.

This chain's CDR3 is CASSRDRLIEKLFF. The DNA for the CDR3 is TGTGCCAGCAGCCGCGACAGGTTAATTGAAAAACTGTTTTTT. The chain has TRBV6-5 and TRBJ1-4; maybe TRBD1 (6 bases). The germline V and J ends were trimmed by 6 bases and 7 bases, with 15 bases remaining between them. Germline CDR1 is MNHEY and CDR2 is SVGAGI. There are 14 residues in the CDR3.

V is TRBV5-4 and J is TRBJ2-2, with D perhaps matching TRBD1 (5 bases). This CDR3 region has 12 residues. Germline CDR1 is SGHNT and CDR2 is YYREEE (reference sequence). Trimming shortened V by 4 bases and J by 9 bases, and 10 bases separated the two germline ends. This CDR3 reads CASSADMRELFF. The DNA for the CDR3 is TGTGCCAGCAGCGCGGACATGCGGGAGCTGTTTTTT.

V gene TRBV5-1 combines with J gene TRBJ1-2; D possibly corresponds to TRBD1 (6 bases). The CDR3 is 14 amino acids. Germline loops: CDR1 SGHRS, CDR2 YFSETQ. V lost 1 base, J lost 2 bases, and 9 bases lay in between. The CDR3: CASSLYRANYGYTF. Written as DNA, the CDR3 is TGCGCCAGCAGCTTGTACAGGGCCAACTATGGCTACACCTTC. The complete variable domain, with remaining parts taken from reference TRBV5-1 and TRBJ1-2, reads KAGVTQTPRYLIKTRGQQVTLSCSPISGHRSVSWYQQTPGQGLQFLFEYFSETQRNKGNFPGRFSGRQFSNSRSEMNVSTLELGDSALYLCASSLYRANYGYTFGSGTRLTVV.

The V call is TRBV4-1, the J call TRBJ2-3; 11 bases line up with TRBD2. The CDR3 sequence is 18 residues long. CDR1 and CDR2 from the germline V gene are MGHRA and YSYEKL. After removal of 1 base from V and 0 bases from J, the junction contained 6 bases not matched to a gene. The chain's CDR3 is CASSQGGLAVTSTDTQYF. The CDR3, as DNA: TGCGCCAGCAGCCAAGGGGGACTAGCGGTGACTAGCACAGATACGCAGTATTTT.

This clone was seen once. This sequence joins TRBV12-3 or TRBV12-4 and TRBJ2-7; D is perhaps TRBD1 (6 bases). The CDR3 sequence is 13 residues long. The ends were cut back, 0 bases at V and 7 bases at J, with 10 bases in the middle. CDR3 residues: CASSLAGGNEQYF. DNA for the CDR3: TGTGCCAGCAGTTTAGCTGGGGGCAATGAGCAGTACTTC.

The genes are TRBV9 and TRBJ2-1, with 7 bases identical to TRBD2. The CDR3 consists of 15 residues. J was trimmed by 7 bases and V by 0 bases; bases with no gene match: 7. Germline CDR1 SGDLS, CDR2 YYNGEE. The CDR3 here is CASSVGNSGENEQFF. CDR3 bases: TGTGCCAGCAGCGTAGGGAACAGCGGGGAGAATGAGCAGTTCTTC. Supplemented by reference TRBV9 and TRBJ2-1, the full variable domain reads DSGVTQTPKHLITATGQRVTLRCSPRSGDLSVYWYQQSLDQGLQFLIQYYNGEERAKGNILERFSAQQFPDLHSELNLSSLELGDSALYFCASSVGNSGENEQFFGPGTRLTVL.

Of note for this clone: An end of the junction differs from the germline gene, which may be a read error. V and J are TRBV5-6 and TRBJ2-7; 12 bases match TRBD2. Per the germline V gene, CDR1 is SGHDT and CDR2 is YYEEEE. The CDR3 spans 13 residues. The chain's CDR3 is CASSPGLAGIWDF. The CDR3 nucleotides read TGTGCCAGCAGCCCGGGACTAGCGGGTATATGGGACTTC.

This clone was seen once. This chain links TRBV6-5 with TRBJ2-2, with D maybe TRBD1 (6 bases). V gave up 6 bases and J gave up 0 bases, with 8 bases separating them. Germline CDR1 reads MNHEY; CDR2 reads SVGAGI. The CDR3 runs to 14 residues. The CDR3 DNA follows: TGTGCCAGCAGACAGGGCCCGAACACCGGGGAGCTGTTTTTT. Translating it yields CASRQGPNTGELFF.

J is TRBJ1-2 and V is TRBV2; D may be TRBD1 (6 bases). The germline V gene encodes CDR1 SNHLY and CDR2 FYNNEI. The CDR3 has 14 amino acids. V lost 5 bases and J lost 4, with 14 bases in between. CDR3 region: CASSPQGAGYGYTF. In DNA, the CDR3 is TGTGCCAGCAGTCCACAGGGCGCTGGCTATGGCTACACCTTC.

The gene calls are TRBV2 and TRBJ2-2, with 8 positions matching TRBD1. CDR1 SNHLY and CDR2 FYNNEI come from the germline V gene. V dropped 7 bases and J dropped 0; count of bases not matched to a gene: 1. CDR3 length equals 14 residues. The CDR3 coding sequence is TGTGCCAGCAAACAGGGGGCGAACACCGGGGAGCTGTTTTTT. Translating gives CASKQGANTGELFF.

CDR3 residues: CASSLGRAVPSTDTQYF. As DNA, the CDR3 is TGTGCCAGCAGCTTGGGTAGAGCGGTACCTAGCACAGATACGCAGTATTTT. This rearrangement joins TRBV7-6 to TRBJ2-3, with D maybe TRBD2 (5 bases). The CDR3 has 17 residues. Germline CDR1 reads SGHVS; CDR2 reads FNYEAQ. The ends were cut back, 3 bases at V and 0 bases at J, with 16 bases in the middle.

The V gene is TRBV4-1, the J gene TRBJ1-1; the D gene is possibly TRBD1 (6 bases). V lost 1 base to trimming and J lost 5 bases, with 14 bases between them. Germline V gives CDR1 MGHRA, CDR2 YSYEKL. The CDR3 extends over 15 amino acids. This chain's CDR3 is CASSQGGRGRTEAFF. The CDR3 coding sequence is TGCGCCAGCAGCCAAGGGGGCAGGGGTCGGACTGAAGCTTTCTTT.

The chain combines TRBV6-1 with TRBJ1-5; D is unresolved. CDR3 size: 15 residues. Germline loops: CDR1 MNHNS, CDR2 SASEGT. Trimming took 3 bases from V and 2 from J, leaving 11 bases between them. The CDR3 region is CASSEGFSGNQPQHF. As DNA, the CDR3 is TGTGCCAGCAGTGAGGGCTTTTCGGGCAATCAGCCCCAGCATTTT.

The chain links TRBV5-6 to TRBJ1-2, with 7 bases matching TRBD1. The length of the CDR3 is 14 residues. V shed 6 bases, J shed 6 bases, and the junction held 11 bases outside the gene matches. Germline V lookup: CDR1 SGHDT, CDR2 YYEEEE. The chain's CDR3 is CASTYRATGHGYTF. The CDR3 nucleotides are TGTGCCAGCACCTATAGGGCGACAGGGCATGGCTACACCTTC. The entire variable domain, with the rest obtained from reference TRBV5-6 and TRBJ1-2, is as follows: DAGVTQSPTHLIKTRGQQVTLRCSPKSGHDTVSWYQQALGQGPQFIFQYYEEEERQRGNFPDRFSGHQFPNYSSELNVNALLLGDSALYLCASTYRATGHGYTFGSGTRLTVV.

The V gene is TRBV6-5, the J gene TRBJ2-5, with 7 bases that match TRBD2. The CDR3 is 13 amino acids. Germline trimming cut 6 bases from V and 0 bases from J; bases unmatched to any gene: 1. In germline, CDR1 is MNHEY, CDR2 SVGAGI. The CDR3 nucleotides are TGTGCCAGCAGAAGCGGGGACCAAGAGACCCAGTACTTC. Its translation: CASRSGDQETQYF.

This clone was counted only a few times. Written as DNA, the CDR3 is TGTGCCAGCAGCGAAGGGACATTTTCCTACGAGCAGTACTTC. Translating gives CASSEGTFSYEQYF. This sequence joins TRBV5-4 and TRBJ2-7, with a tentative D call TRBD1 (6 bases). The germline CDR1 and CDR2 sequences are SGHNT and YYREEE (reference sequence). The germline V and J ends were trimmed by 4 bases and 1 base, with 12 bases remaining between them. CDR3 length: 14 residues. Using reference TRBV5-4 and TRBJ2-7 for the parts outside the CDR3, the full variable domain is ETGVTQSPTHLIKTRGQQVTLRCSSQSGHNTVSWYQQALGQGPQFIFQYYREEENGRGNFPPRFSGLQFPNYSSELNVNALELDDSALYLCASSEGTFSYEQYFGPGTRLTVT.

V gene TRBV7-3 combines with J gene TRBJ2-2, with a tentative D call TRBD2 (5 bases). V lost 2 bases and J lost 5, with 9 bases in between. Per germline, CDR1 SGHTA and CDR2 FQGTGA. The CDR3 is 14 amino acids. The CDR3 DNA is TGTGCCAGCAGCTTATCTAGCAGAACCGGGGAGCTGTTTTTT. This codes for CASSLSSRTGELFF.

As concerns this clone: This CDR3 is also generated by other DNA sequences in the sample. The chain joins TRBV19 to TRBJ2-2, with D possibly matching TRBD1 (6 bases). V shed 2 bases and J shed 3 bases, with 10 bases lying between them. The CDR3 totals 15 residues. Germline CDR1 and CDR2: LNHDA and SQIVND (reference sequence). The CDR3 DNA is TGTGCCAGTAGTATACAGGGGAGAGACACCGGGGAGCTGTTTTTT. Protein sequence: CASSIQGRDTGELFF.

This sequence joins TRBV18 and TRBJ2-7, with D tentatively TRBD1 (5 bases). The CDR3 is 13 amino acids. The V end was cut by 2 bases, the J end by 2 bases, with 7 bases between. Germline lookup yields CDR1 KGHSH and CDR2 LQKENI. The chain's CDR3 is CASSPGRAYEQYF. The CDR3 DNA follows: TGTGCCAGCTCACCAGGCAGGGCCTACGAGCAGTACTTC.

The chain recombines TRBV19 with TRBJ1-2; weak D call: TRBD1 (6 bases). The CDR3 totals 15 residues. Germline lookup yields CDR1 LNHDA and CDR2 SQIVND (reference sequence). Trimming pared 3 bases from V and 1 base from J, leaving 12 bases between. The CDR3 is CASSISGDGNYGYTF. In nucleotides, the CDR3 is TGTGCCAGTAGTATTTCAGGGGACGGTAACTATGGCTACACCTTC. Drawing the rest from reference TRBV19 and TRBJ1-2, the complete variable domain is DGGITQSPKYLFRKEGQNVTLSCEQNLNHDAMYWYRQDPGQGLRLIYYSQIVNDFQKGDIAEGYSVSREKKESFPLTVTSAQKNPTAFYLCASSISGDGNYGYTFGSGTRLTVV.

The CDR3 sequence: CASSLGQAHQPQHF. CDR3 coding DNA: TGTGCCAGCAGTTTAGGGCAGGCACATCAGCCCCAGCATTTT. V and J are TRBV27 and TRBJ1-5; no reliable D call. In germline, CDR1 is MNHEY, CDR2 SMNVEV (reference sequence). There are 14 residues in the CDR3. V shed 2 bases and J shed 5 bases, with 10 bases lying between them.

The DNA of the CDR3 is TGTGCCAGCAGCCCCAGAGGCGGGGGGGACAATGAGCAGTTCTTC. This codes for CASSPRGGGDNEQFF. V is TRBV7-2 and J is TRBJ2-1, with 9 positions matching TRBD2. The V and J ends lost 5 bases and 5 bases, in that order; junction bases with no gene match: 7. CDR3 size: 15 residues. Looked up from germline, CDR1 is SGHTA and CDR2 is FQGNSA.

This clone showed up just once. The chain combines TRBV6-5 with TRBJ1-3; a possible D gene is TRBD1 (6 bases). V gave up 7 bases and J gave up 4 bases, with 17 bases separating them. The germline CDR1 and CDR2 sequences are MNHEY and SVGAGI. The CDR3 consists of 15 residues. The CDR3 spells CASNPRGGGGNTIYF. As DNA, the CDR3 is TGTGCCAGCAACCCGAGGGGGGGCGGCGGAAACACCATATATTTT.

This chain uses TRBV28 with TRBJ2-3; 7 positions agree with TRBD2. Germline CDR1 and CDR2: MDHEN and SYDVKM. With V trimmed by 5 bases and J by 2 bases, 1 base remained unmatched. The CDR3 is 13 residues long. CDR3 bases: TGTGCCAGCAGTAGCGGGGACACAGATACGCAGTATTTT. This sequence encodes CASSSGDTDTQYF.

V and J are TRBV4-1 and TRBJ2-4; D might be TRBD2 (6 bases). The CDR3 spans 18 residues. CDR1 is MGHRA, CDR2 YSYEKL, per germline. V lost 1 base and J lost 0, with 16 bases in between. The CDR3 here is CASSQGSGSLLAKNIQYF. In nucleotides, the CDR3 is TGCGCCAGCAGCCAAGGTAGCGGAAGCCTTTTAGCCAAAAACATTCAGTACTTC.

This sequence joins TRBV27 and TRBJ1-1; TRBD1 aligns across 10 bases. Trimming at V came to 6 bases and at J to 7 bases, leaving 11 bases not matched to a gene. Per the germline V gene, CDR1 is MNHEY and CDR2 is SMNVEV (reference sequence). There are 15 residues in the CDR3. The CDR3 DNA reads as TGTGCCAGCAGCTCAGAGAGACAGGGGGCGCGTGAAGCTTTCTTT. Its translation is CASSSERQGAREAFF.

The chain recombines TRBV15 with TRBJ2-5; 11 bases agree with TRBD2. V trimming: 0 bases; J trimming: 4 bases; junction bases outside the gene matches: 7. Germline CDR1 reads LNHNV; CDR2 reads YYDKDF (reference sequence). This CDR3 has 17 amino acids. CDR3 bases: TGTGCCACCAGCAGAGATCTTAGCGGGAGGGCATCAGAGACCCAGTACTTC. Translated: CATSRDLSGRASETQYF.

In nucleotides, the CDR3 is TGTGCCAGTAGTAGACTACGGACAGGGGGCATTCAGGATTCACCCCTCCACTTT. Amino acid sequence: CASSRLRTGGIQDSPLHF. The chain is built from TRBV19 and TRBJ1-6; 11 bases fit TRBD1. V lost 4 bases, J lost 8 bases, and 13 bases stayed unmatched. The CDR3 loop spans 18 amino acids. The V gene's germline CDR1 is LNHDA and CDR2 SQIVND (reference sequence).